The 13 T cell receptor beta chains listed next were all sequenced from one sample in a study of cytomegalovirus exposure and HLA in healthy donors. Primers: 60 Vbeta forward and 13 Jbeta reverse. Produced via immunoSEQ multiplex PCR; TCRdb's table is partial and in-frame only. Of around 70,000 clones in the sample, over 70% were seen once. The sequencing input was PBMCs. These receptors all stem from a man in his sixties or seventies in good health and CMV-seronegative.

The V and J genes are TRBV7-8 and TRBJ1-2; 7 nucleotides agree with TRBD1. The CDR3 loop spans 15 amino acids. CDR1 SGHVS and CDR2 FQNEAQ come from the germline V gene. V gave up 6 bases and J gave up 0 bases; unmatched junction bases: 7. CDR3 residues: CASSSGTASNYGYTF. The CDR3 DNA reads as TGTGCCAGCAGTTCCGGGACAGCATCTAACTATGGCTACACCTTC.

The rearrangement joins TRBV9 to TRBJ2-1, with D possibly TRBD2 on 7 matching bases. Deletions cut 4 bases from V and 7 bases from J, with 21 bases between. Germline CDR1 and CDR2: SGDLS and YYNGEE. The CDR3 length is 16 residues. The CDR3: CASSPRGGRTQNEQFF. CDR3 sequence (DNA): TGTGCCAGCAGCCCTAGGGGGGGACGGACCCAAAATGAGCAGTTCTTC.

The rearrangement uses TRBV28 and TRBJ2-3; 9 nucleotides agree with TRBD2. V lost 2 bases and J lost 2; bases outside the gene matches: 2. Germline CDR1 MDHEN, CDR2 SYDVKM. The CDR3 runs to 15 residues. The CDR3 protein is CASSLAGGHTDTQYF. Here the CDR3 DNA reads TGTGCCAGCAGTTTAGCGGGGGGGCACACAGATACGCAGTATTTT.

This clone came up a few times. The chain links TRBV4-1 to TRBJ1-6; a possible D gene is TRBD1 (6 bases). The ends were cut back, 3 bases at V and 9 bases at J, with 18 bases in the middle. The CDR3 loop spans 16 amino acids. Germline loops: CDR1 MGHRA, CDR2 YSYEKL. CDR3 nucleotide sequence: TGCGCCAGCAGCCACCAAGGGGGTAACTCCCCTTCACCCCTCCACTTT. The encoded protein is CASSHQGGNSPSPLHF.

V is TRBV5-6 and J is TRBJ2-2; D possibly corresponds to TRBD2 (5 bases). CDR3 length equals 15 residues. Trimming pared 7 bases from V and 1 base from J, leaving 14 bases between. Germline CDR1 is SGHDT and CDR2 is YYEEEE. This CDR3 reads CASGLSGMNTGELFF. In DNA form, the CDR3 reads TGTGCCAGCGGTCTGAGCGGAATGAACACCGGGGAGCTGTTTTTT.

Concerning this clone: Sequence at one end of the junction differs from germline and may be a read error. The rearrangement joins TRBV5-1 to TRBJ2-5; 10 bases match TRBD2. The length of the CDR3 is 17 residues. The germline gives CDR1 SGHRS, CDR2 YFSETQ. The CDR3, as DNA: TGCGCCAGCGGCTTGGGGGGGCTAGCGGGAGCCCAAGAGACCCAGTACTTC. Protein: CASGLGGLAGAQETQYF.

The chain joins TRBV7-2 to TRBJ2-3; a possible D gene is TRBD1 (6 bases). The germline gives CDR1 SGHTA, CDR2 FQGNSA. With 5 bases removed from V and 9 bases from J, the gap between germline ends came to 24 bases. The CDR3 extends over 16 amino acids. The CDR3 sequence: CASSTGPGGPQGTQYF. Here the CDR3 DNA reads TGTGCCAGCAGCACGGGTCCGGGTGGTCCGCAGGGGACGCAGTATTTT. The complete variable domain, with remaining parts taken from reference TRBV7-2 and TRBJ2-3, reads GAGVSQSPSNKVTEKGKDVELRCDPISGHTALYWYRQSLGQGLEFLIYFQGNSAPDKSGLPSDRFSAERTGGSVSTLTIQRTQQEDSAVYLCASSTGPGGPQGTQYFGPGTRLTVL.

CDR3 region: CASSSGTFNEQFF. For the CDR3, the DNA is TGTGCCAGCAGCTCCGGGACTTTCAATGAGCAGTTCTTC. The chain couples TRBV5-4 to TRBJ2-1, with D possibly TRBD2 on 6 matching bases. The CDR3 extends over 13 amino acids. Looked up from germline, CDR1 is SGHNT and CDR2 is YYREEE (reference sequence). Trimming removed 3 bases from V and 6 bases from J, with 10 bases in between.

The genes are TRBV7-9 and TRBJ2-1; D not certain. From germline, CDR1 is SEHNR and CDR2 FQNEAQ (reference sequence). The CDR3 is made up of 15 amino acids. The V end was cut by 7 bases, the J end by 8 bases, with 21 bases between. The DNA of the CDR3 is TGTGCCAGCACCCGGAGCGCCGTTACTTTCTATGAGCAGTTCTTC. This sequence encodes CASTRSAVTFYEQFF.

The CDR3 reads CASSKEAERVANEQFF. The CDR3 DNA follows: TGTGCCAGCAGCAAAGAAGCAGAGCGGGTCGCCAATGAGCAGTTCTTC. J is TRBJ2-1 and V is TRBV21-1; TRBD2, the table's D call, was not compared with the DNA. TRBV21-1 is deemed a pseudogene. This CDR3 region has 16 residues.

On this clone: Distinct nucleotide sequences in the sample also encode this CDR3. The rearrangement links TRBV6-1 to TRBJ2-5, with 10 bases matching TRBD2. Germline assignment: CDR1 MNHNS and CDR2 SASEGT. The CDR3 totals 15 residues. V lost 8 bases, J lost 5 bases, and 11 bases stayed unmatched. The CDR3 protein is CASGLAGAGWETQYF. Written as DNA, the CDR3 is TGTGCCAGCGGCCTAGCGGGAGCAGGCTGGGAGACCCAGTACTTC.

This clone appeared once. The same CDR3 is also encoded by other DNA sequences in this sample. The J gene is TRBJ2-1, the V gene TRBV6-6, with 12 bases identical to TRBD2. With 0 bases clipped from V and 7 bases from J, the junction kept 4 bases outside the gene matches. The CDR3 covers 16 residues. Looked up from germline, CDR1 is MNHNY and CDR2 is SVGAGI (reference sequence). This chain's CDR3 is CASSYSGLAGGNEQFF. The CDR3 DNA is TGTGCCAGCAGTTACTCGGGGCTAGCGGGGGGGAATGAGCAGTTCTTC.

In DNA form, the CDR3 reads TGTGCCAGCGTAGGGGTGAATTCACCCCTCCACTTT. Translating gives CASVGVNSPLHF. J is TRBJ1-6 and V is TRBV6-6, with D possibly matching TRBD1 (5 bases). Trimming took off 8 bases at V and 7 bases at J, with 9 bases between the two ends. The germline V gene has CDR1 MNHNY and CDR2 SVGAGI (reference sequence). The length of the CDR3 is 12 residues.